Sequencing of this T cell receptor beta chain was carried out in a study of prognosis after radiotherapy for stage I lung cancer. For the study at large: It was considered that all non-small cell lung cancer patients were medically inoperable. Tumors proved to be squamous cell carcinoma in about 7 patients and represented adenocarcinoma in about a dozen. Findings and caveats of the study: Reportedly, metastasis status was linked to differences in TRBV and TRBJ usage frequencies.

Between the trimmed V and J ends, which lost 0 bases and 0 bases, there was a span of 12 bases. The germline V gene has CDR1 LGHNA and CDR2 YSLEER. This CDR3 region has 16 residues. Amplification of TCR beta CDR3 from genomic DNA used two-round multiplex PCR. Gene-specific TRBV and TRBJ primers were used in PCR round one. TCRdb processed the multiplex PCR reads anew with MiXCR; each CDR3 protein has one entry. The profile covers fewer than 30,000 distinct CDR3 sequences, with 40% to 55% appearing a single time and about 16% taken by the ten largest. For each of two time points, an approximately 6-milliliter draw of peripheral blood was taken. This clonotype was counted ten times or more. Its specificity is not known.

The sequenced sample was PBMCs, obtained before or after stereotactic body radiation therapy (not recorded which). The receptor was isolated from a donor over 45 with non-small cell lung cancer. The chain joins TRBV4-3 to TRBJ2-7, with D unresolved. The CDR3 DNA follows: TGCGCCAGCAGCCAAGATTTGGCCAGCAGCTCCTACGAGCAGTACTTC. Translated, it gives CASSQDLASSSYEQYF.